This T cell receptor (beta chain) was sequenced for a study of shared clonotypes between healthy human individuals. Background on the study: The donors, a couple of women and three men, were aged 18 to 49. Study-wide results and limits: Clonotypes shared by all four sorted-subset donors had higher generation probabilities than non-shared clonotypes.

Concerning this clone itself: Its antigen is not known.

Cells designated naive CD8 were CD45RO-negative and were positively selected for CCR7, with terminally differentiated effector memory CD45RA+ cells excluded. Sequencing was at deep level. As originally analysed: Junction-only immunoSEQ sequences carried no quality scores, so filtering differed. Sequencing used immunoSEQ multiplex PCR; TCRdb keeps in-frame clones, though not all of them. D and trimming come from the DNA, and the V and J calls and clone size come from that table. The sample has about 2.1 million clones, 85% to 95% seen once. The junction had 2 bases not matched to a gene; V was cut back by 3 bases and J by 1 base. This CDR3 spans 14 amino acids. CDR1 MGHRA and CDR2 YSYEKL come from the germline V gene.

Sequenced input: naive CD8+ T cells from PBMCs. The source of this sequence is a man aged 18 to 30 in good health. Some clones in this sample may be carry-over from other donors' samples. The chain employs TRBV4-1 and TRBJ2-5, with 7 bases aligning to TRBD1. The CDR3, as DNA: TGCGCCAGCAGCCAGACAGGGTTCCAAGAGACCCAGTACTTC. It is translated as CASSQTGFQETQYF.